This section outlines one TCR beta chain sequence together with its context. The record originates from a study of cytomegalovirus exposure and HLA in healthy donors. Using immunoSEQ multiplex PCR, the repertoire was profiled, and TCRdb retains in-frame clones only, with some absent. The table records tens of thousands of clones, over 85% of them present only once. Deletions cut 3 bases from V and 1 base from J, with 9 bases between. The CDR3 has 14 amino acids. Germline V gene lookup returns CDR1 MNHNS and CDR2 SASEGT. Sequenced sample: PBMCs. The source of this sequence is a man aged 18 to 30 in good health and CMV-seropositive. The chain carries TRBV6-1 and TRBJ1-1, with D tentatively TRBD1 (5 bases). The CDR3 DNA reads TGTGCCAGCAGTGATAACAGGTGGAACACTGAAGCTTTCTTT. The encoded protein is CASSDNRWNTEAFF.